This T cell receptor (beta chain) was captured in a study of CD8+CD57+ T cells in acquired aplastic anemia. At the level of the study: On average, sorted CD4+ and CD8+ cells gave around 3 ug of DNA.

This clonotype has ten or more counts. Its matching antigen is unknown. This CDR3 is 15 amino acids long. Germline lookup yields CDR1 SGHTA and CDR2 FQGTGA. Trimming left V 6 bases short and J 8 bases short, with 19 bases between. Genomic DNA provided the template from which TCR beta VDJ and CDR3 profiles were obtained. TCRdb passed the reads through MiXCR, listing each CDR3 protein once. The data contain 120,000 or so distinct CDR3 sequences, 40% of them singletons. Study observations and caveats: Patients and controls had in common twenty-nine CD8+ CDR3 sequences. Patients did not significantly differ from controls in CD8+ Simpson's diversity.

Flow cytometry had shown expanded CD8+CD57+ cells in the patients chosen for sequencing. Patients were therapy-naive when their blood was sampled. V gene TRBV7-3 combines with J gene TRBJ1-4; no firm D call. This sequence originates from a human donor with aplastic anemia. Sequencing input: sorted CD4+, CD8+, or CD8+CD57+ T cells (not recorded which) from PBMCs. CDR3 loop: CASSFLDVPSEKLFF. The CDR3 bases are TGTGCCAGCAGTTTCCTGGACGTGCCTAGCGAAAAACTGTTTTTT.